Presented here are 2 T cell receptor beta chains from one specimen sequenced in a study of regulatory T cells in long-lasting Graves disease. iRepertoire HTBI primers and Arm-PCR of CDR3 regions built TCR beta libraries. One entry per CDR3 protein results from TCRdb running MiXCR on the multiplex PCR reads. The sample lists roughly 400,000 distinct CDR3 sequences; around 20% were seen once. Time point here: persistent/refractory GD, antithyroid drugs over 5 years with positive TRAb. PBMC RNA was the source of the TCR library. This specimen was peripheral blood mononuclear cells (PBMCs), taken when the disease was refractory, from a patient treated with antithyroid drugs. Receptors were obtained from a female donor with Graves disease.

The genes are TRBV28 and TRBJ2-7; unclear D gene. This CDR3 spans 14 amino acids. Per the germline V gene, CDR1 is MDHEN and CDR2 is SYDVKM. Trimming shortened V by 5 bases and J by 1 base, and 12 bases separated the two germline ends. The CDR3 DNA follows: TGTGCCAGCAGTGGCAGATTGATATCCTACGAGCAGTACTTC. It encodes CASSGRLISYEQYF.

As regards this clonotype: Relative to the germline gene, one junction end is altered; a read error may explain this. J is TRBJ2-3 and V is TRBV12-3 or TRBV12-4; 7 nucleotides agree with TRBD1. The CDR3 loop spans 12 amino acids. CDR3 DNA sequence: TGTGCCAGCAGTTTAGCGCCCGGACAGGCCTTTTTT. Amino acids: CASSLAPGQAFF.